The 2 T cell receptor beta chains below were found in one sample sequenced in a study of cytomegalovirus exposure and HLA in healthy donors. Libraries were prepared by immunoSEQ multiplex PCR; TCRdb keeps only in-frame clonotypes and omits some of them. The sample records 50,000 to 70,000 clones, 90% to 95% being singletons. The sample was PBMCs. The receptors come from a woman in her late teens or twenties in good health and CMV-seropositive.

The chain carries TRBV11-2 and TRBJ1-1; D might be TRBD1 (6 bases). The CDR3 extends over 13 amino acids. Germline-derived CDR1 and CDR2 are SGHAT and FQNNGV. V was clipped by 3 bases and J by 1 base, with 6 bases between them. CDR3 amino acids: CASSLGQNTEAFF. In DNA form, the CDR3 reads TGTGCCAGCAGCTTGGGACAGAACACTGAAGCTTTCTTT. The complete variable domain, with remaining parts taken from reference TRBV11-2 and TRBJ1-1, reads EAGVAQSPRYKIIEKRQSVAFWCNPISGHATLYWYQQILGQGPKLLIQFQNNGVVDDSQLPKDRFSAERLKGVDSTLKIQPAKLEDSAVYLCASSLGQNTEAFFGQGTRLTVV.

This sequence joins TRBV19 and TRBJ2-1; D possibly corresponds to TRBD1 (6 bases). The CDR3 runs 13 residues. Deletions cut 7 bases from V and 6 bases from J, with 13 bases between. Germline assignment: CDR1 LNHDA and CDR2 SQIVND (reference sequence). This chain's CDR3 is CASTITGINEQFF. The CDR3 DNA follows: TGTGCCAGTACCATCACAGGGATCAATGAGCAGTTCTTC.